Listed below are T cell receptor beta chains from one sample, sequenced in a study of blood T cells in healthy people across ages. TCRdb recomputed calls from the 5' RACE reads with MiXCR, one row per CDR3 protein. The table lists over 1,500,000 distinct CDR3 sequences, roughly two fifths of them singletons, with more than 20% in the top ten. The material sequenced was blood. The receptor set was obtained from a human donor in good health. The CDR3 runs from the conserved cysteine through the conserved F or W. D genes are given only for firm matches.

D gene	J gene	V gene	CDR3 protein
TRBD1	TRBJ1-5	TRBV7-2	CASSSTGNSNQPQHF
TRBD2	TRBJ2-3	TRBV7-9	CASSLGLAGRDTQYF
.	TRBJ2-6	TRBV25-1	CASSLLQVSGANVLTF
.	TRBJ1-2	TRBV5-5	CASSDKLSGVHYGYTF
TRBD2	TRBJ2-1	TRBV3-1	CASSQKTRGTSYNEQFF
.	TRBJ1-1	TRBV20-1	CSASTVQAFF
.	TRBJ2-4	TRBV13	CASSPPGGGRNIQYF
TRBD2	TRBJ2-1	TRBV10-3	CVASGTSVDEQFF
.	TRBJ2-7	TRBV4-3	CASSRGSGSDSYERYF
TRBD1	TRBJ1-2	TRBV13	CASSLSRGRKNTF
.	TRBJ1-2	TRBV20-1	CSVPGSRAGPNYGYTF
TRBD1	TRBJ1-4	TRBV5-1	CASSSQGPDEKLFF
.	TRBJ2-2	TRBV14	CASSQAGGQFTGELFF